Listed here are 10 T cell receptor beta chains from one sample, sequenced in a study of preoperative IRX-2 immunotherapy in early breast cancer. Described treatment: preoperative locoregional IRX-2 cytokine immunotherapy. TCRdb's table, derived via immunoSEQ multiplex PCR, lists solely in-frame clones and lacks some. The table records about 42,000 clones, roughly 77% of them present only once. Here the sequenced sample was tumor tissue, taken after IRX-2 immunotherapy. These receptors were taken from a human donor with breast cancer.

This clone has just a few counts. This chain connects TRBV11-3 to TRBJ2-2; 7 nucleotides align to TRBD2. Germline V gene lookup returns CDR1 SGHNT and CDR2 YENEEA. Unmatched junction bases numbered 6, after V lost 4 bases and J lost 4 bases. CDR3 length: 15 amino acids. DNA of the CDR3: TGTGCCAGCAGCTCGCATGGGGGGGGCACCGGGGAGCTGTTTTTT. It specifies CASSSHGGGTGELFF.

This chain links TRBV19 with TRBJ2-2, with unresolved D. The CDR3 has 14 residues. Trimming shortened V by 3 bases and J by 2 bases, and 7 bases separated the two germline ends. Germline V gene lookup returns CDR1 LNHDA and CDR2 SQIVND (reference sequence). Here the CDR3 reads CASSIAGNTGELFF. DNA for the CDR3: TGTGCCAGTAGTATTGCAGGTAACACCGGGGAGCTGTTTTTT. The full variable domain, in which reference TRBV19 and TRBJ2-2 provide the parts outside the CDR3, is DGGITQSPKYLFRKEGQNVTLSCEQNLNHDAMYWYRQDPGQGLRLIYYSQIVNDFQKGDIAEGYSVSREKKESFPLTVTSAQKNPTAFYLCASSIAGNTGELFFGEGSRLTVL.

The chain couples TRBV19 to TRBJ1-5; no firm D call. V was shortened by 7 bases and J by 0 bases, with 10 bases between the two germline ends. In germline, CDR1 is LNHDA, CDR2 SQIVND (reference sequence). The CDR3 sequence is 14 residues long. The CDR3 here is CASKSAYSNQPQHF. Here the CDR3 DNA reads TGTGCCAGTAAGTCAGCCTATAGCAATCAGCCCCAGCATTTT.

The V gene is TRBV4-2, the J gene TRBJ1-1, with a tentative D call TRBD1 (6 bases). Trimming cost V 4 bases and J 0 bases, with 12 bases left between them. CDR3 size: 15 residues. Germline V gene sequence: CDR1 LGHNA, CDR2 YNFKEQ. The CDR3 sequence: CASSRDRTLNTEAFF. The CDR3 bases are TGTGCCAGCAGCCGAGACAGGACCCTGAACACTGAAGCTTTCTTT.

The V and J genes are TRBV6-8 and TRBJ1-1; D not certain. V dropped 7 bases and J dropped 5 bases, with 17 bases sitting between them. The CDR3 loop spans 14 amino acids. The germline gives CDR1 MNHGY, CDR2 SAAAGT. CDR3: CASILDRSRTEAFF. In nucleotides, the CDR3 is TGTGCCAGCATCCTGGACCGGTCCAGGACTGAAGCTTTCTTT.

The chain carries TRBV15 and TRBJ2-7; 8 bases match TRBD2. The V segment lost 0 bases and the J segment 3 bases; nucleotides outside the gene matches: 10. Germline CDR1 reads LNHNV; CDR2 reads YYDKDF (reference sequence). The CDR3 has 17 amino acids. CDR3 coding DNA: TGTGCCACCAGCAGAGAGCTACTTGGTCGGGAGGGCTACGAGCAGTACTTC. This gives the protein CATSRELLGREGYEQYF.

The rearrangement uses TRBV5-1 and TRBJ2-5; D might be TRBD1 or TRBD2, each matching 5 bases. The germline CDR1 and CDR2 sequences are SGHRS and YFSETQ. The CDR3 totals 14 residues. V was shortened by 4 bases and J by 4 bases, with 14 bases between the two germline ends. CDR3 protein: CASSAPGTGETQYF. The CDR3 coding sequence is TGCGCCAGCAGCGCCCCTGGGACGGGAGAGACCCAGTACTTC. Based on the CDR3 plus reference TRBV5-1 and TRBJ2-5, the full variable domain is KAGVTQTPRYLIKTRGQQVTLSCSPISGHRSVSWYQQTPGQGLQFLFEYFSETQRNKGNFPGRFSGRQFSNSRSEMNVSTLELGDSALYLCASSAPGTGETQYFGPGTRLLVL.

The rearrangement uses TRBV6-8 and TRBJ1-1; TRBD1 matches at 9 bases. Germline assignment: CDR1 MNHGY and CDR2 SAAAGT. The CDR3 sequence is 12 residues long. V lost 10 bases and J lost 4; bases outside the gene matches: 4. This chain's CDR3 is CAIKGQGTEAFF. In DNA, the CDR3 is TGTGCCATCAAGGGACAGGGCACTGAAGCTTTCTTT.

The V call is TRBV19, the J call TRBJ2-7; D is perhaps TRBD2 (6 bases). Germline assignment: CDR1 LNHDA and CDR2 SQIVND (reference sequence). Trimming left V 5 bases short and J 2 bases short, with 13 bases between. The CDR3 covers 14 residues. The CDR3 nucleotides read TGTGCCAGTAGTCCAAGAGGACTACCCTACGAGCAGTACTTC. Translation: CASSPRGLPYEQYF. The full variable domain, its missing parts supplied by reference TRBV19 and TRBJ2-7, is DGGITQSPKYLFRKEGQNVTLSCEQNLNHDAMYWYRQDPGQGLRLIYYSQIVNDFQKGDIAEGYSVSREKKESFPLTVTSAQKNPTAFYLCASSPRGLPYEQYFGPGTRLTVT.

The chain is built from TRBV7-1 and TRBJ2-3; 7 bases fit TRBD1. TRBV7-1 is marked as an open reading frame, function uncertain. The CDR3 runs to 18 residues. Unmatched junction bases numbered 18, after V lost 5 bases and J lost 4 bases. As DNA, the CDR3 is TGTGCCAGCAGCGAAAGACCGGGACAGAGCCAGACCCCAGATACGCAGTATTTT. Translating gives CASSERPGQSQTPDTQYF.